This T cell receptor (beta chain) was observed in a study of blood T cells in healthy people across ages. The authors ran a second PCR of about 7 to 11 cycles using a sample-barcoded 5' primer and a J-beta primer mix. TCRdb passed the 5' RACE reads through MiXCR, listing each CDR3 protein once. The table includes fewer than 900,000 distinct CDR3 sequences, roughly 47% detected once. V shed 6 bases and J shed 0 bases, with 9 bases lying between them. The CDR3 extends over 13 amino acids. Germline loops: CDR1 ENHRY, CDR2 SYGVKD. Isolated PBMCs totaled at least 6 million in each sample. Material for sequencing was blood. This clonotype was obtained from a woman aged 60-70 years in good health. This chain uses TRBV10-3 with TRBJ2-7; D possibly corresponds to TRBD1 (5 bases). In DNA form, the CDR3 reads TGTGCCATCAGGGCACAGGACTCCTACGAGCAGTACTTC. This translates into CAIRAQDSYEQYF.